This TCR beta chain stems from a study of blood T cell repertoires in COVID-19. Study-level information: Whether acute or convalescent, the COVID-19 samples came from the United States, Italy and Spain. T cells, B-cell-depleted T cells, or PBMCs provided the cDNA or gDNA that served as material.

The germline V gene encodes CDR1 GTSNPN and CDR2 SVGIG (reference sequence). Trimming cost V 2 bases and J 8 bases; bases outside gene matches: 8. The CDR3 covers 14 residues. Per the authors' pipeline: Quantification of nucleated cells was approximated via reference gene primer amplification. Sequencing used immunoSEQ multiplex PCR; TCRdb keeps in-frame clones, though not all of them. That table supplies the V and J calls and clone size; D and trimming were determined from the DNA. The data contain around 140,000 clones, roughly four fifths of them singletons. This clonotype was obtained from a woman in her sixties with acute or convalescent COVID-19. This chain joins TRBV30 and TRBJ1-2; 10 bases are shared with TRBD1. The sequenced material came from peripheral blood. This CDR3 reads CAWSPTTGGDGYTF. The CDR3 region has the DNA TGTGCCTGGAGTCCTACGACAGGGGGCGACGGCTACACCTTC.